This T cell receptor beta chain is from a study of blood T cells in healthy people across ages (dated by TCRdb to the mid-2010s). Some background on the complete study: In model experiments, template switching captured about one uniquely barcoded TCR beta cDNA molecule for every two T cells. To track age-related changes in TCR beta repertoire diversity, the study relied on deep sequencing normalized with unique cDNA molecular identifiers. Donors were grouped into four age groups: young (average about 15 years), middle-aged (over 35), aged (over 55) and long-lived (about 82). To avoid experimental bias, donors of different ages were randomly spread across the sequencing lanes. Two additional independent replicas of 1 million unique cDNA reads from the same blood draw were analyzed for two donors (one aged 18 to 30 and one aged 80 or older). Study-wide findings and limitations: Observed TCR beta diversity correlated strongly with the percentage of naive T cells measured by flow cytometry. Estimates of total diversity based on one million sequenced T cells were considered lower bounds and underestimates. Compared with the aged group, more naive CD4+ T cells, fewer expanded clones and increased TCR diversity were shown by the long-lived group, suggesting age selection. Observed TCR beta diversity per million T cells fell roughly linearly with age, and a significant reduction was already apparent by age around 39. Conclusive comparison of naive and antigen-experienced compartments was prevented by the profiling of bulk unsorted PBMCs. Because the CMV infection status of the donors was unknown, age-related changes in expanded clonotypes may potentially have been confounded.

The donors were some 39 Caucasian individuals from Russia, aged roughly 6 to 100 years, who were systemically healthy. Ten milliliters of peripheral blood were collected from each donor into EDTA-treated Vacutainer tubes. Ficoll-Paque density-gradient centrifugation was used to isolate PBMCs, with at least 6 million obtained per sample. Total RNA was extracted from PBMCs with Trizol reagent, with at least 6 micrograms obtained per sample. For every donor, an aliquot of PBMCs went through flow cytometry to measure the percentages of naive CD45RAhigh/CD27high T cells. The protocol used for the library was 5' RACE. The instrument was an Illumina HiSeq 2500. The second PCR ran for about 7 to 11 cycles and used a J-beta primer mix along with a sample-barcoded 5' primer. Each TCR beta cDNA molecule received a unique molecular identifier from a template-switch 5' adaptor carrying 12 random nucleotides. Each sample yielded at least 2.5 million CDR3-containing paired-end reads. First-strand cDNA synthesis was performed from all RNA using the Mint cDNA synthesis kit, with priming by a TRBC-specific oligonucleotide. All cDNA was treated with uracil-DNA glycosylase and then went through a first 18-cycle PCR with the universal primers M1SS and BC2_uni_R. The paper's data handling went like this. For normalization, 1 million high-quality reads, each with a distinct molecular identifier, were randomly selected from each sample. Instead of being binned into consensus sequences, reads with shared molecular identifiers were discarded. MiTCR, run with a Q25 quality threshold and the strictest error-elimination algorithm, handled CDR3 identification, clonotype clustering and error correction. A nonparametric unseen species model with Euler transformation was used to estimate a lower bound on total TCR beta diversity. Using fastp at Q25 and MiXCR, TCRdb reprocessed the public reads and kept productive beta chains. Each CDR3 protein gets just one entry, which takes the most common genes and DNA from the rows behind it. The V and J calls, along with clone size, are taken from TCRdb and not from the paper's own processing. The sample table records about 1.5 million distinct CDR3 sequences; approximately 42% of these occur just once. The ten top clones hold roughly 7.7% of the sample.

For this clonotype: Its antigen specificity is not known. No qualities accompany the bases; no much larger clone lies one base away.

The receptor was isolated from a woman between 18 and 29 years old in good health. Sequencing input: blood.

The CDR3 reads CSAINSGFETQYF. Read as DNA, the sequence is TGCAGTGCTATAAACTCCGGTTTTGAGACCCAGTACTTC. This sequence uses TRBV20-1 and TRBJ2-5, with the D segment identity uncertain. The germline V gene (reference sequence) specifies DFQATT as CDR1 and SNEGSKA as CDR2. V lost 4 bases and J lost 5 bases; the stretch between them is 14 bases long. Inclusive of the bounding cysteine and phenylalanine, the CDR3 is 13 residues long. Of the read, only the CDR3 DNA is kept; its 39 bases are in frame from base 1.